What follows are 9 T cell receptor beta chains derived from one specimen sequenced in a study of T cell repertoires in aging, cancer and after chemotherapy. A mixed TRB-A/B primer pool amplified rearranged TRB by multiplex touch-down PCR. TCRdb processed the multiplex PCR reads anew with MiXCR; each CDR3 protein has one entry. This table has 10,000 to 15,000 distinct CDR3 sequences, 28% appearing once. The template was genomic DNA from peripheral blood, not RNA. The sequencing sample was made of blood. The receptors derive from a human donor with a blood cancer.

This clonotype was counted ten times or more. The rearrangement uses TRBV12-3 or TRBV12-4 and TRBJ1-2; D uncertain. The V and J ends lost 3 bases and 8 bases respectively, with 19 bases between them. This CDR3 has 15 amino acids. DNA of the CDR3: TGTGCCAGCAGTTTGGATGCCAGGAGCCGACGGGGCTACACCTTC. This translates into CASSLDARSRRGYTF.

This clonotype was detected a few times. J is TRBJ1-1 and V is TRBV6-6, with a tentative D call TRBD1 (6 bases). V gave up 2 bases and J gave up 1 base, with 11 bases separating them. CDR1 and CDR2 (germline): MNHNY, SVGAGI (reference sequence). The CDR3 sequence is 15 residues long. The CDR3 region has the DNA TGTGCCAGCAGTTACCTGACAGGCGGGAACACTGAAGCTTTCTTT. Translated, it gives CASSYLTGGNTEAFF.

As to this clonotype: A single base separates this from a much larger clone, so it may be a read error. This chain connects TRBV13 to TRBJ2-7; D perhaps matches TRBD2 (7 bases). The CDR3 loop spans 17 amino acids. Germline assignment: CDR1 PRHDT and CDR2 FYEKMQ (reference sequence). V lost 5 bases to trimming and J lost 0 bases, with 20 bases between them. The chain's CDR3 is CASSRGGGQGPSYEQYF. CDR3 nucleotides: TGTGCCAGCAGCAGGGGGGGAGGGCAGGGCCCCTCCTACGAGCAGTACTTC. Supplemented by reference TRBV13 and TRBJ2-7, the full variable domain reads AAGVIQSPRHLIKEKRETATLKCYPIPRHDTVYWYQQGPGQDPQFLISFYEKMQSDKGSIPDRFSAQQFSDYHSELNMSSLELGDSALYFCASSRGGGQGPSYEQYFGPGTRLTVT.

This chain links TRBV4-3 with TRBJ1-4; no firm D call. The CDR3 consists of 15 residues. V gave up 0 bases and J gave up 4 bases, with 9 bases separating them. Germline-derived CDR1 and CDR2 are LGHNA and YSLEER. CDR3 nucleotides: TGCGCCAGCAGCCAAGATAGCTGGATTAATGAAAAACTGTTTTTT. Protein sequence: CASSQDSWINEKLFF.

The chain carries TRBV12-3 or TRBV12-4 and TRBJ2-1; 7 nucleotides line up with TRBD1. There are 15 residues in the CDR3. V lost 5 bases, J lost 12 bases, and 16 bases stayed unmatched. The DNA of the CDR3 is TGTGCCAGCAGTGGCACAGGGGATTTAAGTTATGTGCAGTTCTTC. Protein: CASSGTGDLSYVQFF.

By frequency in the sample, this clonotype is medium-sized (0.01 to 0.1%). The V and J genes are TRBV7-6 and TRBJ1-4; D gene uncertain. Trimming pared 3 bases from V and 3 bases from J, leaving 8 bases between. The CDR3 spans 14 residues. The germline gives CDR1 SGHVS, CDR2 FNYEAQ. The CDR3 region has the DNA TGTGCCAGCAGCTTGGGCAATTCTAATGAAAAACTGTTTTTT. Its protein is CASSLGNSNEKLFF.

This clonotype has just a few counts. This chain connects TRBV2 to TRBJ2-2; 11 nucleotides line up with TRBD2. Germline V CDR1 and CDR2: SNHLY, FYNNEI. The CDR3 loop spans 14 amino acids. J gave up 5 bases and V 7 bases, and 3 bases lay outside the gene matches. Here the CDR3 DNA reads TGTGCCAGCAATTTAGCGGGGGGGACCGGGGAGCTGTTTTTT. Translation: CASNLAGGTGELFF.

The rearrangement joins TRBV24-1 to TRBJ2-3; the match to TRBD1 covers 8 bases. The CDR3 is 16 amino acids. The trim removed 2 bases at V and 1 base at J, leaving 4 bases unmatched. The V gene's germline CDR1 is KGHDR and CDR2 SFDVKD. The CDR3 protein is CATSDYQGAGTDTQYF. The CDR3 DNA sequence: TGTGCCACCAGTGATTATCAGGGGGCAGGCACAGATACGCAGTATTTT.

Relative to its sample, this clonotype is medium-sized. The chain is built from TRBV12-3 or TRBV12-4 and TRBJ1-4; D is ambiguous. The CDR3 totals 14 residues. The germline V and J ends were trimmed by 6 bases and 0 bases, with 8 bases remaining between them. CDR3 coding DNA: TGTGCCAGCAGCCCCGGGACAACTAATGAAAAACTGTTTTTT. Protein: CASSPGTTNEKLFF.